This is a list of T cell receptor beta chains from one sample in a study of shared clonotypes between healthy human individuals. The assay was immunoSEQ multiplex PCR, and TCRdb's table has in-frame clones only and misses some. The table includes more than 550,000 clones, approximately 72% detected once. What was sequenced was memory CD4+ T cells sorted from blood. The receptors shown here come from a woman between 25 and 40 years old in good health. Each CDR3 is given with its conserved first and last residue. D genes are given only for firm matches. The size field is filled for only some rows; it gives once, few, many or a size class.

j_call clone_size cdr3_length v_call d_call cdr3_aa cdr3_nt
TRBJ2-3 . 13 TRBV29-1 . CSVDRRGTDTQYF TGCAGCGTTGATCGGAGGGGTACAGATACGCAGTATTTT
TRBJ2-3 once 14 TRBV18 . CASSLDLQADTQYF TGTGCCAGCTCACTGGATCTACAGGCAGATACGCAGTATTTT
TRBJ2-7 few 15 TRBV10-1 . CASSRLASGAYEQYF TGCGCCAGCAGCCGACTCGCTTCTGGAGCCTACGAGCAGTACTTC
TRBJ1-5 . 14 TRBV5-1 . CASSVQYSNQPQHF TGCGCCAGCAGCGTGCAGTATAGCAATCAGCCCCAGCATTTT
TRBJ2-7 . 17 TRBV10-3 TRBD1 CAISDPSRTGVSYEQYF TGTGCCATCAGTGACCCCTCCAGGACAGGGGTCTCCTACGAGCAGTACTTC
TRBJ1-1 . 12 TRBV10-2 . CASSVGGTEAFF TGCGCCAGCAGTGTAGGTGGAACTGAAGCTTTCTTT
TRBJ1-1 . 16 TRBV6-5 . CASSFSSGGTNTEAFF TGTGCCAGCAGTTTCTCATCGGGAGGGACGAACACTGAAGCTTTCTTT
TRBJ1-4 . 16 TRBV5-4 TRBD1 CASSLGGQGTNEKLFF TGTGCCAGCAGCTTGGGCGGACAGGGGACTAATGAAAAACTGTTTTTT
TRBJ2-1 once 14 TRBV7-4 . CASSPGGGVNEQFF TGTGCCAGCAGCCCTGGAGGGGGTGTCAATGAGCAGTTCTTC
TRBJ2-1 . 13 TRBV10-2 . CASSENSGNEQFF TGCGCCAGCAGTGAGAATAGCGGCAATGAGCAGTTCTTC
TRBJ1-5 once 14 TRBV4-2 . CASSRQDSNQPQHF TGTGCCAGCAGCCGACAGGATAGCAATCAGCCCCAGCATTTT
TRBJ2-3 . 16 TRBV30 TRBD2 CAWRASGRAGGDTQYF TGTGCCTGGAGAGCAAGCGGGAGGGCCGGTGGAGATACGCAGTATTTT
TRBJ2-7 . 14 TRBV9 . CASSVEASSYEQYF TGTGCCAGCAGCGTAGAGGCCAGTTCCTACGAGCAGTACTTC
TRBJ2-5 . 13 TRBV9 . CASSVAGSETQYF TGTGCCAGCAGCGTAGCCGGGAGCGAGACCCAGTACTTC
TRBJ2-7 few 15 TRBV28 . CASSSRGGLIYEQYF TGTGCCAGCAGTTCCAGGGGGGGGTTAATCTACGAGCAGTACTTC
TRBJ1-2 few 12 TRBV19 TRBD1 CATGQGIGGYTF TGTGCCACGGGACAGGGGATTGGTGGCTACACCTTC
TRBJ2-5 . 15 TRBV15 TRBD1 CATSRAGTGKETQYF TGTGCCACCAGCAGAGCCGGGACAGGGAAAGAGACCCAGTACTTC
TRBJ2-3 . 15 TRBV6-1 . CASSPRAGSTDTQYF TGTGCCAGCAGTCCAAGAGCCGGGAGCACAGATACGCAGTATTTT
TRBJ2-1 . 17 TRBV7-9 . CASSPMAQRSSYNEQFF TGTGCCAGCAGCCCGATGGCCCAGCGGAGCTCCTACAATGAGCAGTTCTTC
TRBJ2-7 few 15 TRBV11-2 TRBD2 CASSPLTSGSGEQYF TGTGCCAGCAGCCCACTTACTAGCGGGAGCGGCGAGCAGTACTTC
TRBJ1-3 . 13 TRBV11-3 . CASSLAPGNTIYF TGTGCCAGCAGCTTGGCCCCCGGGAACACCATATATTTT